This section outlines one T cell receptor (beta chain) sequence together with its context. Its antigen is unidentified. The DNA ends 3 residues before the CDR3 does, and the rest of the CDR3 is filled in from the germline J gene. Germline values: CDR1 SGHKS, CDR2 YYEKEE (reference sequence). V dropped 1 base and J dropped 1 base, with 6 bases sitting between them. The CDR3 length is 14 residues. This specimen belongs to a study of T cells in women clearing cervical HPV infection. The overall study: Blood came at first lesion visit for cases, post-clearance for controls. Study outcomes and limitations: A classifier using richness and V gene abundances reached an AUC of roughly 0.83. T-cell numbers per sample were unknown and may explain richness differences.

Here immunoSEQ multiplex PCR was the method, and the copy in TCRdb shows in-frame clones only, minus some. Recorded for this sample: tens of thousands of clones. The chain uses TRBV5-5 and TRBJ1-5, with a weak D call TRBD1 (5 bases). The sample comprised blood buffy coat. The receptor's source is a woman between 18 and 70 years old with a cervical HPV16 infection that either progressed to CIN3+ or cleared (not recorded which). The CDR3 region is CASSLRQSNQPQHF. CDR3 bases read: TGTGCCAGCAGCTTGAGACAGAGCAATCAGCCC.